This entry concerns a single T cell receptor beta chain. Its antigen remains unknown. Profiling relied on immunoSEQ multiplex PCR, and the TCRdb table lists in-frame clones only, not all of them. Of approximately 170,000 clones listed, about four fifths are singletons. This CDR3 spans 17 amino acids. Germline CDR1 reads MDHEN; CDR2 reads SYDVKM. The V end was cut by 2 bases, the J end by 1 base, with 17 bases between. The data derive from a study of cytomegalovirus exposure and HLA in healthy donors. Study details: The same platform as the 650 to 700 first-cohort repertoires was used for the 120 or so validation repertoires, a later analysis reported.

Study-level points and caveats: As was reported, the classifier diagnosed cytomegalovirus status with high specificity and sensitivity. That first-cohort TCR clusters tended to co-occur in the roughly 120 validation repertoires was found in a later analysis.

The sequenced material came from PBMCs. The sequence derives from a man aged 25 to 40 in good health and CMV-seropositive. This rearrangement joins TRBV28 to TRBJ2-5; D perhaps matches TRBD2 (5 bases). The CDR3 spells CASSLNERARTQETQYF. The CDR3 DNA is TGTGCCAGCAGTTTAAACGAGAGGGCGCGTACCCAAGAGACCCAGTACTTC.